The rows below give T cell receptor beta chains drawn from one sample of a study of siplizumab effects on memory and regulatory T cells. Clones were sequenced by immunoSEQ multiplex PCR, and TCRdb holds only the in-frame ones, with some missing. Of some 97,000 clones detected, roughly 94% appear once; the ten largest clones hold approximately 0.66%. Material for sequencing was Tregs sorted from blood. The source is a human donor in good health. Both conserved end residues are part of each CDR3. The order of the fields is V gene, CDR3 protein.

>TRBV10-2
CASSQSRTGHNEQFF
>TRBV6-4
CASNLEGQGGSSETQYF
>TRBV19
CASSIGGDQPQHF
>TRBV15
CATSRGGRGGNNQPQHF
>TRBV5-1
CASSLYSTDTQYF
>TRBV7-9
CASSPRLATHTGELFF
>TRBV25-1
CASSATGTSLTGELFF
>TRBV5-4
CASSFGERYGYTF
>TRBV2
CASSARPGLVLTGELFF
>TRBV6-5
CASSPGRGRETEAFF
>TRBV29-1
CSVDGTGGLNEQFF
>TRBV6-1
CASSAHLRQGVGQPQHF
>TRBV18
CASSSGQDSYSNQPQHF
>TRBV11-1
CASSGSGTLGSNEQFF
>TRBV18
CASSPFSGTVNTEAFF
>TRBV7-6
CASSTGEAYTRNEQFF
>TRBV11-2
CASSLRLAGGIGGELFF
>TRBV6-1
CASSEALIRGQGSSNQPQHF
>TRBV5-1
CASSSTSSPRTEAFF
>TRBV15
CATSRTYRTQGYGYTF
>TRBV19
CASSQRGGQSYEQYF
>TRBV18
CASSPTGGSYNSPLHF
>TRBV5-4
CASRPRTGAPDEQYF
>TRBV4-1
CASSQGRAGGQETQYF
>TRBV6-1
CASSVFTGTDTQYF
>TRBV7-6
CASSLYQGRTGNTIYF
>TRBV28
CASRGGEKLFF
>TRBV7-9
CASSSVGRGRPDF
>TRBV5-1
CASSAGVEQFF
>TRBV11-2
CASSRQNQETQYF
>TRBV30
CAWSVRGAYEQYF
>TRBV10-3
CAISESSGGAGGEQFF
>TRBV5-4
CASSHTGEEYGYTF
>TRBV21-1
CASSKFGGDVPYEQYF
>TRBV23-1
CASRQSPMTGSYEQYF
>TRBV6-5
CASNRQGYEQYF
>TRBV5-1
CASSLNPTSGRVEYF
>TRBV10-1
CASSGSGENEQFF
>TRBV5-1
CASSPGTLSYNEQFF
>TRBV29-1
CSAKRQGPRVFF
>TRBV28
CASSPAGRVNTGELFF
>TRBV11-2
CASSLGWTQNTEAFF
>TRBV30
CASKRGPYEQYF
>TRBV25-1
CASSEWGGLGSYEQYF
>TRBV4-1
CASSQPRGGKETQYF